The 30 T cell receptor beta chains presented below share a single source sample, sequenced in a study of blood T cell repertoires in COVID-19. Libraries were prepared by immunoSEQ multiplex PCR; TCRdb keeps only in-frame clonotypes and omits some of them. The sample has fewer than 450,000 clones; roughly 89% are singletons. Sequencing used peripheral blood. These receptors were taken from a woman aged 18 to 35 who had recovered from COVID-19.

The V and J genes are TRBV11-3 and TRBJ2-2; 9 bases agree with TRBD2. The CDR3 runs 15 residues. Germline V CDR1 and CDR2: SGHNT, YENEEA. V trimming: 6 bases; J trimming: 3 bases; junction bases outside the gene matches: 5. CDR3 in amino acids: CASRGAGGYTGELFF. The DNA for the CDR3 is TGTGCCAGCAGGGGAGCGGGAGGTTACACCGGGGAGCTGTTTTTT.

The J gene is TRBJ2-1, the V gene TRBV19; D may be TRBD2 (5 bases). Looked up from germline, CDR1 is LNHDA and CDR2 is SQIVND (reference sequence). With 2 bases removed from V and 8 bases from J, the gap between germline ends came to 13 bases. This CDR3 has 14 amino acids. CDR3 sequence (DNA): TGTGCCAGTAGTATACAGCCAGCGGCCCATGAGCAGTTCTTC. Translation gives CASSIQPAAHEQFF.

The chain uses TRBV18 and TRBJ2-1; 13 nucleotides align to TRBD2. V lost 3 bases to trimming and J lost 5 bases; unmatched junction nucleotides: 4. Germline-derived CDR1 and CDR2 are KGHSH and LQKENI. This CDR3 contains 16 residues. CDR3 in DNA: TGTGCCAGCTCACCCCCGGGGACTAGCGGGGACAATGAGCAGTTCTTC. Its translation: CASSPPGTSGDNEQFF.

The rearrangement joins TRBV6-6 to TRBJ2-3; D perhaps matches TRBD2 (5 bases). Germline CDR1 and CDR2: MNHNY and SVGAGI (reference sequence). CDR3 length: 14 amino acids. With 7 bases removed from V and 10 bases from J, the gap between germline ends came to 21 bases. The CDR3 DNA follows: TGTGCCAGCATCGAACGCGGCGGGCACGCGGCGCAGTATTTT. Translated: CASIERGGHAAQYF.

This chain uses TRBV4-1 with TRBJ1-3; the match to TRBD1 covers 10 bases. The CDR3 length is 19 residues. Per the germline V gene, CDR1 is MGHRA and CDR2 is YSYEKL. Trimming removed 0 bases from V and 2 bases from J; junction bases left unmatched: 10. CDR3 residues: CASSQDLGQGTLAGNTIYF. For the CDR3, the DNA is TGCGCCAGCAGCCAAGATCTGGGACAGGGGACCTTGGCTGGAAACACCATATATTTT.

The chain carries TRBV20-1 and TRBJ2-5; D gene uncertain. This CDR3 spans 11 amino acids. V was clipped by 5 bases and J by 9 bases, with 13 bases between them. The germline gives CDR1 DFQATT, CDR2 SNEGSKA (reference sequence). The CDR3 region is CSAPALAAQYF. For the CDR3, the DNA is TGCAGTGCTCCCGCTCTGGCCGCCCAGTACTTC.

The rearrangement uses TRBV12-3 or TRBV12-4 and TRBJ2-7, with D uncertain. V dropped 2 bases and J dropped 4 bases, with 6 bases sitting between them. CDR3 size: 12 residues. The CDR3: CASSLSRYEQYV. CDR3 nucleotides: TGTGCCAGCAGTTTATCCAGGTACGAGCAGTACGTC.

This clone was seen more than once but under ten times. CDR3 nucleotides: TGCAGCGTTGTGACAGGGGATTTTGGCTATGGCTACACCTTC. It is translated as CSVVTGDFGYGYTF. The chain couples TRBV29-1 to TRBJ1-2; 8 nucleotides match TRBD1. Germline trimming cut 4 bases from V and 4 bases from J; bases unmatched to any gene: 8. Germline V gives CDR1 SQVTM, CDR2 ANQGSEA. This CDR3 has 14 amino acids.

The chain employs TRBV5-4 and TRBJ2-1; 9 nucleotides match TRBD2. The CDR3 runs to 15 residues. CDR1 is SGHNT and CDR2 is YYREEE in the germline V gene (reference sequence). J was trimmed by 3 bases and V by 0 bases; bases with no gene match: 1. The CDR3 region has the DNA TGTGCCAGCAGCTTGGATAGCGGGGGCTACAATGAGCAGTTCTTC. This translates into CASSLDSGGYNEQFF.

The V call is TRBV5-1, the J call TRBJ2-1; 10 bases agree with TRBD2. The junction had 11 bases not matched to a gene; V was cut back by 2 bases and J by 9 bases. The CDR3 consists of 16 residues. CDR1 is SGHRS and CDR2 is YFSETQ in the germline V gene. The CDR3 region is CASSLAGGLLSGEQFF. CDR3 nucleotides: TGCGCCAGCAGCTTAGCGGGAGGGCTTCTCTCCGGTGAGCAGTTCTTC.

J is TRBJ1-5 and V is TRBV5-5; D gene ambiguous. Germline loops: CDR1 SGHKS, CDR2 YYEKEE (reference sequence). V was cut by 4 bases and J by 2 bases, with 16 bases left in between. CDR3 size: 16 residues. CDR3: CASSPASAVRNQPQHF. As DNA, the CDR3 is TGTGCCAGCAGCCCCGCCTCGGCGGTTCGCAATCAGCCCCAGCATTTT. Full variable domain (rest looked up from reference TRBV5-5 and TRBJ1-5): DAGVTQSPTHLIKTRGQQVTLRCSPISGHKSVSWYQQVLGQGPQFIFQYYEKEERGRGNFPDRFSARQFPNYSSELNVNALLLGDSALYLCASSPASAVRNQPQHFGDGTRLSIL.

The chain has TRBV10-3 and TRBJ1-5; D ambiguous. This CDR3 has 15 residues. Deletions cut 1 base from V and 5 bases from J, with 12 bases between. Germline CDR1 is ENHRY and CDR2 is SYGVKD. The DNA of the CDR3 is TGTGCCATCAGTGAGTATTCGACAAGTCATCAGCCCCAGCATTTT. This gives the protein CAISEYSTSHQPQHF.

The chain is built from TRBV27 and TRBJ2-1, with 9 positions matching TRBD2. This CDR3 has 13 amino acids. Germline V gene sequence: CDR1 MNHEY, CDR2 SMNVEV (reference sequence). Germline trimming cut 7 bases from V and 5 bases from J; bases unmatched to any gene: 3. CDR3 residues: CASMTSGDNEQFF. CDR3 in DNA: TGTGCCAGCATGACTAGCGGTGACAATGAGCAGTTCTTC.

The genes are TRBV4-1 and TRBJ1-1; 7 bases align to TRBD1. This CDR3 spans 18 amino acids. In germline, CDR1 is MGHRA, CDR2 YSYEKL. V gave up 2 bases and J gave up 0 bases; unmatched junction bases: 12. The CDR3 sequence is CASSQLQGSAFMNTEAFF. The DNA of the CDR3 is TGCGCCAGCAGCCAATTACAGGGGTCCGCTTTTATGAACACTGAAGCTTTCTTT.

CDR3 amino acids: CASSLTNNEQFF. CDR3 DNA sequence: TGCGCCAGCAGCCTAACTAACAATGAGCAGTTCTTC. This chain uses TRBV4-1 with TRBJ2-1, with D unclear. Deletions cut 4 bases from V and 5 bases from J, with 6 bases between. The CDR3 runs 12 residues. Germline-derived CDR1 and CDR2 are MGHRA and YSYEKL.

The rearrangement links TRBV5-4 to TRBJ2-2; 7 nucleotides agree with TRBD1. Looked up from germline, CDR1 is SGHNT and CDR2 is YYREEE (reference sequence). V lost 4 bases, J lost 5 bases, and 5 bases stayed unmatched. CDR3 length: 14 residues. CDR3 sequence: CASSPLDRTGELFF. The CDR3 nucleotides read TGTGCCAGCAGCCCGCTGGACAGGACCGGGGAGCTGTTTTTT.

This clone has a single count. The J gene is TRBJ2-2, the V gene TRBV3-1 (or the pseudogene TRBV3-2), with 7 bases identical to TRBD2. CDR1 and CDR2 (germline): LGHDT, YNNKEL (reference sequence). V dropped 0 bases and J dropped 8; count of bases not matched to a gene: 12. This CDR3 contains 17 residues. CDR3 nucleotide sequence: TGTGCCAGCAGCCAAGAAAGAACTAGCGCCGGCCTAGGGGAGCTGTTTTTT. Amino acid sequence: CASSQERTSAGLGELFF.

The gene calls are TRBV2 and TRBJ1-1; D is uncertain. This CDR3 has 13 amino acids. Germline V CDR1 and CDR2: SNHLY, FYNNEI. Trimming removed 1 base at V and 8 bases at J, with 11 bases between. The CDR3 here is CASSEVQEREAFF. The CDR3 DNA reads as TGTGCCAGCAGTGAAGTCCAAGAGCGAGAAGCTTTCTTT.

This clone occurred a few times. V and J are TRBV5-6 and TRBJ1-5; 9 nucleotides match TRBD1. From germline, CDR1 is SGHDT and CDR2 YYEEEE. The V segment lost 4 bases and the J segment 0 bases; nucleotides outside the gene matches: 11. The CDR3 consists of 18 residues. CDR3 bases: TGTGCCAGCAGCGCGACCGGGACAGGGATTTATAGCAATCAGCCCCAGCATTTT. It encodes CASSATGTGIYSNQPQHF. The full variable domain, with the rest looked up from reference TRBV5-6 and TRBJ1-5, is DAGVTQSPTHLIKTRGQQVTLRCSPKSGHDTVSWYQQALGQGPQFIFQYYEEEERQRGNFPDRFSGHQFPNYSSELNVNALLLGDSALYLCASSATGTGIYSNQPQHFGDGTRLSIL.

This sequence joins TRBV20-1 and TRBJ1-1; D unclear. Trimming stripped 5 bases from V and 3 bases from J, with 7 bases between. The length of the CDR3 is 11 residues. Germline CDR1 reads DFQATT; CDR2 reads SNEGSKA (reference sequence). The CDR3 protein is CSAQLYTEAFF. In DNA, the CDR3 is TGCAGTGCTCAACTATACACTGAAGCTTTCTTT.

The chain couples TRBV6-5 to TRBJ2-2; D call uncertain. CDR1 and CDR2 from the germline V gene are MNHEY and SVGAGI. V lost 7 bases to trimming and J lost 6 bases, with 12 bases between them. This CDR3 has 13 residues. Here the CDR3 DNA reads TGTGCCAGCAAGAGCTCCCCTCCCGGGGAGCTGTTTTTT. This codes for CASKSSPPGELFF.

The chain couples TRBV27 to TRBJ2-3, with D possibly TRBD2 on 6 matching bases. The CDR3 has 16 residues. V was clipped by 6 bases and J by 0 bases, with 16 bases between them. The V gene's germline CDR1 is MNHEY and CDR2 SMNVEV (reference sequence). CDR3 coding DNA: TGTGCCAGCAGCCCAAACCTAGCGCCTAGCACAGATACGCAGTATTTT. This codes for CASSPNLAPSTDTQYF.

This sequence joins TRBV6-5 and TRBJ2-1; TRBD2 is a possible D gene (5 bases). The germline gives CDR1 MNHEY, CDR2 SVGAGI. Trimming cost V 7 bases and J 12 bases, with 25 bases left between them. The CDR3 contains 15 residues. The CDR3 nucleotides read TGTGCCAGCACCGAGGGAAGCGGTATTGGTTGGGGGCAGTTCTTC. Encoded protein: CASTEGSGIGWGQFF.

The V and J genes are TRBV27 and TRBJ2-6; D not resolved. V was clipped by 8 bases and J by 5 bases, with 10 bases between them. Germline V gene sequence: CDR1 MNHEY, CDR2 SMNVEV (reference sequence). CDR3 length: 13 residues. The CDR3 coding sequence is TGTGCCAGCCCCCGAGTCTGGGCCAACGTCCTGACTTTC. Amino acid sequence: CASPRVWANVLTF.

CDR3 nucleotide sequence: TGCGCCAGCAGCTTGCGGGGGGGCGGTGAAGCTTTCTTT. Its translation: CASSLRGGGEAFF. The gene calls are TRBV5-1 and TRBJ1-1; the D gene is possibly TRBD1 (6 bases). This CDR3 contains 13 residues. The V end lost 1 base, the J end lost 7 bases, and 11 bases lay between the germline ends. Germline values: CDR1 SGHRS, CDR2 YFSETQ.

The table lists this clone with a few counts. The V gene is TRBV6-2 or TRBV6-3, the J gene TRBJ1-2, with D uncertain. The CDR3 sequence is 13 residues long. V shed 6 bases and J shed 0 bases, with 8 bases lying between them. Germline V gene data show CDR1 as MNHEY and CDR2 as SVGEGT. This CDR3 is CASSQYTNYGYTF. The CDR3 region has the DNA TGTGCCAGCAGCCAATACACTAACTATGGCTACACCTTC.

The chain links TRBV10-3 to TRBJ2-1, with 8 positions matching TRBD2. Trimming cost V 7 bases and J 4 bases; bases outside gene matches: 3. The CDR3 covers 13 residues. In germline, CDR1 is ENHRY, CDR2 SYGVKD. As DNA, the CDR3 is TGTGCCATCAACCCTAGCGGGTACAATGAGCAGTTCTTC. Protein: CAINPSGYNEQFF.

The CDR3 bases are TGTGCCAGTAGTACCCAACAGGGGAGTGGGGAGACCCAGTACTTC. Translated, it gives CASSTQQGSGETQYF. The V call is TRBV19, the J call TRBJ2-5; 7 bases align to TRBD1. V trimming: 4 bases; J trimming: 5 bases; junction bases outside the gene matches: 10. The CDR3 length is 15 residues. Germline V CDR1 and CDR2: LNHDA, SQIVND (reference sequence).

The chain recombines TRBV5-1 with TRBJ2-1; TRBD2 is a possible D gene (6 bases). Trimming shortened V by 0 bases and J by 3 bases, and 16 bases separated the two germline ends. Germline V gives CDR1 SGHRS, CDR2 YFSETQ. The length of the CDR3 is 17 residues. CDR3 sequence reads: CASSLASTGEFYNEQFF. The CDR3 DNA reads as TGCGCCAGCAGCTTGGCCAGCACGGGAGAATTCTACAATGAGCAGTTCTTC. Full variable domain (remainder filled in from reference TRBV5-1 and TRBJ2-1): KAGVTQTPRYLIKTRGQQVTLSCSPISGHRSVSWYQQTPGQGLQFLFEYFSETQRNKGNFPGRFSGRQFSNSRSEMNVSTLELGDSALYLCASSLASTGEFYNEQFFGPGTRLTVL.

This chain links TRBV24-1 with TRBJ2-3; tentatively, D is TRBD2 (6 bases). CDR1 and CDR2 from the germline V gene are KGHDR and SFDVKD. V was shortened by 4 bases and J by 4 bases, with 17 bases between the two germline ends. The CDR3 totals 16 residues. The CDR3 bases are TGTGCCACCAGTGACCCAGCCGGGGACTTGGCAGATACGCAGTATTTT. Translated: CATSDPAGDLADTQYF.